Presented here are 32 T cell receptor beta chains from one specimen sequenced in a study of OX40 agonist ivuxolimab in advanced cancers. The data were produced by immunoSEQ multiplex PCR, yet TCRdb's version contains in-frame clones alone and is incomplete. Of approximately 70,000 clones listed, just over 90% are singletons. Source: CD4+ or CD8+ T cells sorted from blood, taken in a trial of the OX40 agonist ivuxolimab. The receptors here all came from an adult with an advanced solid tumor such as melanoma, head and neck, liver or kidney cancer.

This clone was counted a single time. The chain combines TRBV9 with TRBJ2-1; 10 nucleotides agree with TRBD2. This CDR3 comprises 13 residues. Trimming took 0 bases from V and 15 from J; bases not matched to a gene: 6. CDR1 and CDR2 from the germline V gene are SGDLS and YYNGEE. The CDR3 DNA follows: TGTGCCAGCAGCGTAGCCAGCGGGAGGGCCCCGTTCTTC. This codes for CASSVASGRAPFF.

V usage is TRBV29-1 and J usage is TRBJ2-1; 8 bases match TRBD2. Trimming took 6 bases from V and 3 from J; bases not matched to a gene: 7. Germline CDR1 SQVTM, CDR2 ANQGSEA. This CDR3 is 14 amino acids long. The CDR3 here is CSVLGLADYNEQFF. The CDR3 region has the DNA TGCAGCGTGTTAGGACTAGCTGACTACAATGAGCAGTTCTTC.

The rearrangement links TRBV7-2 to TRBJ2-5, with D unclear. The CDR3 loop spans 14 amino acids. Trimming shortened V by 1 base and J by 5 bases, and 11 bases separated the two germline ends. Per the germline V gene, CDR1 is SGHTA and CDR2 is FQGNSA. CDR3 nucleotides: TGTGCCAGCAGCTTAGTGGCCGGGCCGGAGACCCAGTACTTC. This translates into CASSLVAGPETQYF.

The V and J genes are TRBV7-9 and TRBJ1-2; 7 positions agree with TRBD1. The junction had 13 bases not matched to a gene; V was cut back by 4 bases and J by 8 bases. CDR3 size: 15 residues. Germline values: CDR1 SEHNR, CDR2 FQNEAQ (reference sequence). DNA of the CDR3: TGTGCCAGCAGCTCAGCTACAGGGGAGGGAAGAGGCTACACCTTC. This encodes CASSSATGEGRGYTF.

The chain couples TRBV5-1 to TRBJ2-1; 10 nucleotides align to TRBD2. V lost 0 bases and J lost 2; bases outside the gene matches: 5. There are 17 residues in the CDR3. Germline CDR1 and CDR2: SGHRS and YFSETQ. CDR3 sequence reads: CASSLEGSGRPYNEQFF. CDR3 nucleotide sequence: TGCGCCAGCAGCTTGGAGGGTAGCGGGAGGCCCTACAATGAGCAGTTCTTC. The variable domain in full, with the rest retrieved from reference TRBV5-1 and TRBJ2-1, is KAGVTQTPRYLIKTRGQQVTLSCSPISGHRSVSWYQQTPGQGLQFLFEYFSETQRNKGNFPGRFSGRQFSNSRSEMNVSTLELGDSALYLCASSLEGSGRPYNEQFFGPGTRLTVL.

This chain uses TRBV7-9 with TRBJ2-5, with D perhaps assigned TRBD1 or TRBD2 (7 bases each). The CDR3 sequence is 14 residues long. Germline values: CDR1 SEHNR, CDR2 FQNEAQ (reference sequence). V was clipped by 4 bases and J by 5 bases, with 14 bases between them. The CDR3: CASSSQGGMETQYF. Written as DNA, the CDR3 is TGTGCCAGCAGCTCCCAGGGGGGGATGGAGACCCAGTACTTC.

The CDR3 region has the DNA TGTGCCATCAGTGGGGAGGGTAATCGCGAGCAGTACTTC. This encodes CAISGEGNREQYF. The chain uses TRBV10-3 and TRBJ2-7; 7 bases are a match to TRBD2. V gave up 4 bases and J gave up 6 bases; unmatched junction bases: 6. The CDR3 covers 13 residues. The germline gives CDR1 ENHRY, CDR2 SYGVKD.

CDR3 sequence reads: CASSLLGTGNEQYF. In DNA, the CDR3 is TGTGCCAGCAGTCTCCTGGGGACCGGTAACGAGCAGTACTTC. The rearrangement uses TRBV6-6 and TRBJ2-7; TRBD1 or TRBD2 may be the D gene (5 bases each). The CDR3 contains 14 residues. Trimming stripped 5 bases from V and 5 bases from J, with 16 bases between. In germline, CDR1 is MNHNY, CDR2 SVGAGI (reference sequence).

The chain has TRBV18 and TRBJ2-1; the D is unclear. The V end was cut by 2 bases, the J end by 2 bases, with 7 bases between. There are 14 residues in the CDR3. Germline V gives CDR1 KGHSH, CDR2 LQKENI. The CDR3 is CASSPVQTYNEQFF. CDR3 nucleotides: TGTGCCAGCTCACCAGTTCAGACCTACAATGAGCAGTTCTTC.

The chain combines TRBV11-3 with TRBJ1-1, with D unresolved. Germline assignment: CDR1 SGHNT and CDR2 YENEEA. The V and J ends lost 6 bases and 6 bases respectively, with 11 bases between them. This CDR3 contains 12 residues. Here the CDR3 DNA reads TGTGCCAGCAGTCGCGGGGTTTCTGAAGCTTTCTTT. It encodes CASSRGVSEAFF.

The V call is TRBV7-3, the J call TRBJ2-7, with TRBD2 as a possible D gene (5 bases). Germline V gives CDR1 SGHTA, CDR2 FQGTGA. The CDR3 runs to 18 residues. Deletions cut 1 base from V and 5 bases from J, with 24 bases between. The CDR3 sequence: CASSLSRASRFNLDEQYF. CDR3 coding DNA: TGTGCCAGCAGCTTAAGTCGCGCTAGCCGTTTTAATTTGGACGAGCAGTACTTC.

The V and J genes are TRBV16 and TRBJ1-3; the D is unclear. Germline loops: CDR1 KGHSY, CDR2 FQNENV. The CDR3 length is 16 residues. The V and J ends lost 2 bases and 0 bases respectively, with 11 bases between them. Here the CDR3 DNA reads TGTGCCAGCAGCCAACGAACGGCTCTCTCTGGAAACACCATATATTTT. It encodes CASSQRTALSGNTIYF.

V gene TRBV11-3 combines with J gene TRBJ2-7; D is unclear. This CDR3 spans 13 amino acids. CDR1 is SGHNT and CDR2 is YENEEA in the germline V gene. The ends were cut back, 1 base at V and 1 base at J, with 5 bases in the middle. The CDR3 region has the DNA TGTGCCAGCAGCTTAGGAATATCCTACGAGCAGTACTTC. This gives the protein CASSLGISYEQYF.

As DNA, the CDR3 is TGTGCCAGTAGCACCTCCCACGGGCAGGGGGCAAGGTACGAGCAGTACTTC. Translation: CASSTSHGQGARYEQYF. This rearrangement joins TRBV19 to TRBJ2-7; 8 nucleotides align to TRBD1. CDR3 length: 17 residues. Germline CDR1 and CDR2: LNHDA and SQIVND (reference sequence). V lost 6 bases to trimming and J lost 4 bases; unmatched junction nucleotides: 17.

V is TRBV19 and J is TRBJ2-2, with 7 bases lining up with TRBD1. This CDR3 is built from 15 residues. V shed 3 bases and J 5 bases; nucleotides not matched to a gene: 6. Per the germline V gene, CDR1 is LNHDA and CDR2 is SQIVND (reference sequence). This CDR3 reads CASSIGDRLTGELFF. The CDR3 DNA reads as TGTGCCAGTAGTATCGGGGACAGATTAACCGGGGAGCTGTTTTTT.

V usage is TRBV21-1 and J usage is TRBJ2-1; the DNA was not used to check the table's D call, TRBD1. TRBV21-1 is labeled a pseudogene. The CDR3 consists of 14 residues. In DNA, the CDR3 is TGTGCCAGCAGCCCGACAGGGCCGCGCTATGAAAAGTTCTTC. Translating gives CASSPTGPRYEKFF.

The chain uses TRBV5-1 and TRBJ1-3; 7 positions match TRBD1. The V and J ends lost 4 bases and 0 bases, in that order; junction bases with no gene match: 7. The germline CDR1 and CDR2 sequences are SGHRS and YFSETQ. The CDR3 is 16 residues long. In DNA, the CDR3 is TGCGCCAGCAGCCCCCGGACAGGCAACTCTGGAAACACCATATATTTT. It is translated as CASSPRTGNSGNTIYF.

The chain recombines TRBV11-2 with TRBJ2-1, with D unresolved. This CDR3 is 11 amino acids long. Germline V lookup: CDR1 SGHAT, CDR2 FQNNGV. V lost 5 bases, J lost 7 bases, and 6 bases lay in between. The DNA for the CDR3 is TGTGCCAGCAGCCCCGCGAATGAGCAGTTCTTC. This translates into CASSPANEQFF.

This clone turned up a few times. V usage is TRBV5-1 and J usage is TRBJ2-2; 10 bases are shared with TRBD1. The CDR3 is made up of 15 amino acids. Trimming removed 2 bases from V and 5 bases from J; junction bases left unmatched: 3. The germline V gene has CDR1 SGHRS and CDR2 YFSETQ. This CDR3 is CASSFGTGVTGELFF. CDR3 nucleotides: TGCGCCAGCAGCTTCGGGACAGGGGTAACCGGGGAGCTGTTTTTT.

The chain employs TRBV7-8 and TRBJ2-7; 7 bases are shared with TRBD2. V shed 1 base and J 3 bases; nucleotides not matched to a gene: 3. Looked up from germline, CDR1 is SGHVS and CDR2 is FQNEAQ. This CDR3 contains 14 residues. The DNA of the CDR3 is TGTGCCAGCAGCTTAGTAAGGACTAGCTACGAGCAGTACTTC. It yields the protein CASSLVRTSYEQYF.

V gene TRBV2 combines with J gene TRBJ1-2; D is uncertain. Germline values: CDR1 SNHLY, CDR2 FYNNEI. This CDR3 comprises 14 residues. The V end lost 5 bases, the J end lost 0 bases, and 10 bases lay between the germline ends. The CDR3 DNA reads TGTGCCAGCAGTTCGACGGAATCTAACTATGGCTACACCTTC. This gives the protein CASSSTESNYGYTF.

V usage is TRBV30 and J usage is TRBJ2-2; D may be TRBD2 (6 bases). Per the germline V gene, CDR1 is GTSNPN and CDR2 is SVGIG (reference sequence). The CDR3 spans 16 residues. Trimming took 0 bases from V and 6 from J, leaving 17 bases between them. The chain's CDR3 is CAWSVRSGLVSGELFF. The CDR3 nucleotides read TGTGCCTGGAGTGTACGTAGCGGTCTAGTCTCCGGGGAGCTGTTTTTT.

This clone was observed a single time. For the CDR3, the DNA is TGTGCCAGCTCAGCCGGGACCCCGAGGGAGACCCAGTACTTC. Translation: CASSAGTPRETQYF. The rearrangement joins TRBV18 to TRBJ2-5; tentatively, D is TRBD1 or TRBD2 (5 bases each). Germline values: CDR1 KGHSH, CDR2 LQKENI. V shed 5 bases and J shed 5 bases, with 15 bases lying between them. This CDR3 has 14 residues.

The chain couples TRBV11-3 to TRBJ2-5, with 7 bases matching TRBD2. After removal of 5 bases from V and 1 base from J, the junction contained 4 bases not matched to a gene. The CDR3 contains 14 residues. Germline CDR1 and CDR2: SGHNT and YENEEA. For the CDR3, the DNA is TGTGCCAGCAGCCGGAGGGAGGGCCAAGAGACCCAGTACTTC. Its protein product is CASSRREGQETQYF.

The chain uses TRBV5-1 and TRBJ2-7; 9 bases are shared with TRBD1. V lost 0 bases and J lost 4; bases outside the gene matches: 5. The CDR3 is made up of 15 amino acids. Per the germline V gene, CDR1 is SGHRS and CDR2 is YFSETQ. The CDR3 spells CASSLVPDRGYEQYF. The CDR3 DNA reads TGCGCCAGCAGCTTGGTTCCGGACAGGGGTTACGAGCAGTACTTC.

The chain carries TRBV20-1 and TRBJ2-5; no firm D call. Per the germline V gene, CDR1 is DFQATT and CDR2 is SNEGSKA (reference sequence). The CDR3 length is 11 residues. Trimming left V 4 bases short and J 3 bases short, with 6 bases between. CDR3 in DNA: TGCAGTGCTAATGAAGAAGAGACCCAGTACTTC. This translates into CSANEEETQYF.

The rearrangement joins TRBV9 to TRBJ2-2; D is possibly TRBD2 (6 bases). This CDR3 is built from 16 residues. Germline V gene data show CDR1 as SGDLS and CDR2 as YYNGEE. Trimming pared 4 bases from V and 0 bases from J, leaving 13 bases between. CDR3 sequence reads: CASSNVRLANTGELFF. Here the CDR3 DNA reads TGTGCCAGCAGCAATGTGAGACTAGCGAACACCGGGGAGCTGTTTTTT.

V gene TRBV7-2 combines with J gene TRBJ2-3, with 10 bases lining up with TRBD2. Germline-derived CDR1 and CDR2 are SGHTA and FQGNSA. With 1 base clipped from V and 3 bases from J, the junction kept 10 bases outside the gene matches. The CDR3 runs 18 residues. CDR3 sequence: CASSLVRPSGRSTDTQYF. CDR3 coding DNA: TGTGCCAGCAGCTTAGTAAGGCCTAGCGGGAGATCGACAGATACGCAGTATTTT.

The CDR3 DNA reads TGTGCCTGGAGTAGACAGTTGAACACTGAAGCTTTCTTT. This translates into CAWSRQLNTEAFF. V usage is TRBV30 and J usage is TRBJ1-1; perhaps TRBD1 as D (5 bases). With 2 bases removed from V and 0 bases from J, the gap between germline ends came to 7 bases. This CDR3 region has 13 residues. Germline CDR1 reads GTSNPN; CDR2 reads SVGIG (reference sequence).

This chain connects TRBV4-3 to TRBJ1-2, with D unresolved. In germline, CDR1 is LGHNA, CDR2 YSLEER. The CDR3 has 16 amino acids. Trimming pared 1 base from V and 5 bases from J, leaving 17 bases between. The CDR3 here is CASSQVEGQAYYGYTF. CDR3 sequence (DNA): TGCGCCAGCAGCCAAGTAGAAGGGCAGGCGTATTATGGCTACACCTTC.

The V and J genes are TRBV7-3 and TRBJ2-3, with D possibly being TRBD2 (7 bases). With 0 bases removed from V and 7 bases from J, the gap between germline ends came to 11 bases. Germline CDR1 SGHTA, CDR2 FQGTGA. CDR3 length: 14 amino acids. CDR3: CASSLTRGGNTQYF. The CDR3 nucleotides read TGTGCCAGCAGCTTAACACGCGGGGGCAATACGCAGTATTTT.

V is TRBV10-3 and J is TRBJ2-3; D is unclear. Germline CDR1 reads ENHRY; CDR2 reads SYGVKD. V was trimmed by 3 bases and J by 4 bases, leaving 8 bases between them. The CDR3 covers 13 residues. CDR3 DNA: TGTGCCATCAGTGAATATAGAGCAGATACGCAGTATTTT. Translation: CAISEYRADTQYF.